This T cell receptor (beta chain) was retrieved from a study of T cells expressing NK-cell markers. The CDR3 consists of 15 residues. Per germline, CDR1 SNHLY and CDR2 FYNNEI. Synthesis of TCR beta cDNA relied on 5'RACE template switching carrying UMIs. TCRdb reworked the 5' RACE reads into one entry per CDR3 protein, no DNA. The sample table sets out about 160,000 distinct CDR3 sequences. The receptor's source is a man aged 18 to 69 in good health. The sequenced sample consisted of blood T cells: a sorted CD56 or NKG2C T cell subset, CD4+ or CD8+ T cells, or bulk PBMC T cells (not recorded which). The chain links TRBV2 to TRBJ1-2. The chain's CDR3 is CASSESGALYYGYTF.